The T cell receptor (beta chain) under discussion was sequenced for a study of blood T cell repertoires in COVID-19. Germline loops: CDR1 SGHDT, CDR2 YYEEEE. The CDR3 covers 16 residues. The ends were cut back, 3 bases at V and 5 bases at J, with 20 bases in the middle. Repertoires were generated with immunoSEQ multiplex PCR, while TCRdb's copy carries only in-frame clones and drops some. The table has roughly 160,000 clones, about 88% seen once. This clone was seen a single time. The sequence was obtained from a woman aged 80 or over with COVID-19, enrolled during active disease. The chain couples TRBV5-6 to TRBJ1-1; no clear D. The specimen was peripheral blood. The CDR3 sequence: CASSSGKPPKETEAFF. CDR3 DNA: TGTGCCAGCAGCTCCGGGAAGCCCCCGAAGGAAACTGAAGCTTTCTTT.